This T cell receptor beta chain was observed in a study of CD8+ T cells in alopecia areata. Study findings and constraints: Scalp clonality, together with expanded CD8+ clones among the top 100, fell significantly with tofacitinib.

The treatment: oral pan-JAK inhibitor, 5-10 mg twice daily. About this clone: The antigen is undetermined.

Isolated RNA was reverse transcribed into cDNA used as the sequencing template. Sequencing was performed with immunoSEQ multiplex PCR; in TCRdb, only in-frame clones are kept and a portion is missing. The profile shows roughly 120,000 clones, less than 75% of them singletons. The length of the CDR3 is 13 residues. In germline, CDR1 is SQVTM, CDR2 ANQGSEA. V was shortened by 4 bases and J by 1 base, with 10 bases between the two germline ends. The clonotype was recovered from a human donor with alopecia areata. The J gene is TRBJ1-1, the V gene TRBV29-1, with D perhaps matching TRBD1 (6 bases). The sample here was CD8+ T cells sorted from blood, taken at week 4, from a patient treated with tofacitinib. The CDR3 sequence is CSVAGGANTEAFF. The DNA of the CDR3 is TGCAGCGTTGCGGGGGGCGCGAACACTGAAGCTTTCTTT.